The T cell receptor beta chain described here comes from a study of prognosis after radiotherapy for stage I lung cancer. Study-wide results and limits: In the expanded TCR clones, tumor specificity was not determined.

This clonotype was counted many times. No antigen is known for it. V was trimmed by 7 bases and J by 1 base, leaving 16 bases between them. CDR1 and CDR2 from the germline V gene are SNHLY and FYNNEI. The CDR3 runs 15 residues. By two-round multiplex PCR, the TCR beta CDR3 was amplified from genomic DNA. The first round of PCR was done with primers that matched each TRBV and TRBJ gene. MiXCR was run by TCRdb on the multiplex PCR reads, yielding one entry per CDR3 protein. The data show over 30,000 distinct CDR3 sequences, with approximately 25% seen just once and 25% to 30% held by the top ten. The chain joins TRBV2 to TRBJ1-1; D is possibly TRBD1 (6 bases). The receptor was isolated from a donor aged 50 or older with non-small cell lung cancer. Sequenced material: PBMCs, taken before or after stereotactic body radiation therapy (not recorded which). The CDR3 here is CASKSYPGENTEAFF. The CDR3 DNA follows: TGTGCCAGCAAGTCATATCCAGGGGAGAACACTGAAGCTTTCTTT.